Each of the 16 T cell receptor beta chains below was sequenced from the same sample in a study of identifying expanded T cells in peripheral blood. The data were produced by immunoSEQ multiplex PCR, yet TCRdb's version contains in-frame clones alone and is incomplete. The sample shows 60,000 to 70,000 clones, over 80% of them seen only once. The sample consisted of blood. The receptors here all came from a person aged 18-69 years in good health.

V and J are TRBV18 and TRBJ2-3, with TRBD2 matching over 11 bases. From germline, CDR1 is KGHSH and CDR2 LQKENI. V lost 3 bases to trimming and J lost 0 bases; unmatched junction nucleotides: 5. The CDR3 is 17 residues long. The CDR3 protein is CASSPIRTSGSTDTQYF. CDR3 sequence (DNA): TGTGCCAGCTCACCGATCCGGACTAGCGGGAGCACAGATACGCAGTATTTT.

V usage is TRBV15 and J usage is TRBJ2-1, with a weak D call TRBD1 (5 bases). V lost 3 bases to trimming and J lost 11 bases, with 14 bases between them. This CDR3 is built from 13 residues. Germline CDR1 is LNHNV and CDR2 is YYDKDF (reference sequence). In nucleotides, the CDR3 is TGTGCCACCAGCAGTTCTCCTGACAGAAAGCAGTTCTTC. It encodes CATSSSPDRKQFF.

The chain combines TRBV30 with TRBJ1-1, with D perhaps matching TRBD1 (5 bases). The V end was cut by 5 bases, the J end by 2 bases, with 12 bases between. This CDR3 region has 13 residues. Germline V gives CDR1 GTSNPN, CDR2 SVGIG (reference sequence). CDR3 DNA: TGTGCCTGGTGCAGGGAGGTTAACACTGAAGCTTTCTTT. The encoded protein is CAWCREVNTEAFF.

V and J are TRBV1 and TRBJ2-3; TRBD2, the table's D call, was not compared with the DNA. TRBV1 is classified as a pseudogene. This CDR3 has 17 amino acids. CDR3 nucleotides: TGCACCAGCAGCCAATCATCAGGCGGGAGGTTCACAGATACGCAGTATTTT. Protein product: CTSSQSSGGRFTDTQYF.

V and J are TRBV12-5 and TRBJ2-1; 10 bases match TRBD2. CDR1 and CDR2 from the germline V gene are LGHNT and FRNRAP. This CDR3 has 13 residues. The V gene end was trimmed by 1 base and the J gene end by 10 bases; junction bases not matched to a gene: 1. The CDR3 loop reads CASGLELAGEQFF. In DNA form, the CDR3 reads TGTGCTAGTGGTTTGGAACTAGCGGGGGAGCAGTTCTTC.

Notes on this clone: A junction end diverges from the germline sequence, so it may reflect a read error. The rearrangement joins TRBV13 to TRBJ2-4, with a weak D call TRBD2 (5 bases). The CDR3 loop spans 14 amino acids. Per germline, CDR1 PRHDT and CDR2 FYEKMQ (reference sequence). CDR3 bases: TGTGCCAGCAGTTTAGAGGGTGGCAAAAACATTCAGTACTTC. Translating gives CASSLEGGKNIQYF. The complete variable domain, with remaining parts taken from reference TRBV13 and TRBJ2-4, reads AAGVIQSPRHLIKEKRETATLKCYPIPRHDTVYWYQQGPGQDPQFLISFYEKMQSDKGSIPDRFSAQQFSDYHSELNMSSLELGDSALYFCASSLEGGKNIQYFGAGTRLSVL.

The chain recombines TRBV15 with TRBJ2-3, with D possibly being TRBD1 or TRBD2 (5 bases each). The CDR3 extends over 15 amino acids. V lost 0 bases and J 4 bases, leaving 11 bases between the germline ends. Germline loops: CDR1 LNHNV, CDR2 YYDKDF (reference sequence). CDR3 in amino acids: CATSREGLASDTQYF. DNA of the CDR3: TGTGCCACCAGCAGAGAGGGGCTAGCATCAGATACGCAGTATTTT.

The CDR3 DNA follows: TGCGCCAGCAGCCAGAGAGGGACTCCTGGCTACGAGCAGTACTTC. Translated, it gives CASSQRGTPGYEQYF. The chain is built from TRBV4-3 and TRBJ2-7; TRBD2 might be the D (6 bases). This CDR3 has 15 residues. In germline, CDR1 is LGHNA, CDR2 YSLEER. V gave up 3 bases and J gave up 3 bases, with 15 bases separating them.

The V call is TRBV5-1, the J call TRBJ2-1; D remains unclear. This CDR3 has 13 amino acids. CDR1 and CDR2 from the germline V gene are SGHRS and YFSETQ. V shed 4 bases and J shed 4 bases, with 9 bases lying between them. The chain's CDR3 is CASSPDKYNEQFF. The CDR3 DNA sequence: TGCGCCAGCAGCCCCGACAAGTACAATGAGCAGTTCTTC.

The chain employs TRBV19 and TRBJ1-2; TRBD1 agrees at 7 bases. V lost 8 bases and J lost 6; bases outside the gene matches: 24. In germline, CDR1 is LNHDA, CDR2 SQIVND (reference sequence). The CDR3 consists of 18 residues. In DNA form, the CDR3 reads TGTGCCAGTGACTCTTCGTTTGTCCTTCGACAGGGTTATCATGGCTACACCTTC. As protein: CASDSSFVLRQGYHGYTF.

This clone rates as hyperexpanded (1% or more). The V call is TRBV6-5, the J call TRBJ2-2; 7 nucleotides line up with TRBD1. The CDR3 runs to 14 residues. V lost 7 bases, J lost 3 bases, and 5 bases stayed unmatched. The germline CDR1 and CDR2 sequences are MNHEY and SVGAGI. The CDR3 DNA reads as TGTGCCAGCACTAGGGGGCTTTACACCGGGGAGCTGTTTTTT. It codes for CASTRGLYTGELFF.

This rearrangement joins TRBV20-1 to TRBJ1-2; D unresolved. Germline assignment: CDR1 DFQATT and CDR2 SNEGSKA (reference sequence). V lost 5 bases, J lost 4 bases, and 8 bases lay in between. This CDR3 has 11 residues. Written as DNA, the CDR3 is TGCAGTGCTCCCCAGGTCTATGGCTACACCTTC. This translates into CSAPQVYGYTF.

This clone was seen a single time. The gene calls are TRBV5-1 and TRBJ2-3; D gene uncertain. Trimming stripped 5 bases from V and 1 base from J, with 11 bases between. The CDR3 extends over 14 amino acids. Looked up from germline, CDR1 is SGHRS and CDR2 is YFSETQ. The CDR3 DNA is TGCGCCAGCAGGCGCGGAGACGGCACAGATACGCAGTATTTT. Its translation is CASRRGDGTDTQYF.

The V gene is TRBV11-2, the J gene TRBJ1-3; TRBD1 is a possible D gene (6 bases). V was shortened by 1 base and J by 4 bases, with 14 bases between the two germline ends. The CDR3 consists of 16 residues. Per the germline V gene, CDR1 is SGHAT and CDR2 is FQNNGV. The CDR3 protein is CASSLGAQGIGNTIYF. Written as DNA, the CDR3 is TGTGCCAGCAGCTTAGGGGCACAGGGAATAGGAAACACCATATATTTT. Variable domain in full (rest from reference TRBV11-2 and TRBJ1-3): EAGVAQSPRYKIIEKRQSVAFWCNPISGHATLYWYQQILGQGPKLLIQFQNNGVVDDSQLPKDRFSAERLKGVDSTLKIQPAKLEDSAVYLCASSLGAQGIGNTIYFGEGSWLTVV.

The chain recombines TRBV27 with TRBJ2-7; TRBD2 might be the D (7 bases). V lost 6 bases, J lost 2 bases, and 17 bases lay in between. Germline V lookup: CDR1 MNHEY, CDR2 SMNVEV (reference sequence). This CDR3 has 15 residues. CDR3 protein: CASRFQQGLPYEQYF. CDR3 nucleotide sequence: TGTGCCAGCAGATTTCAACAGGGACTACCCTACGAGCAGTACTTC.

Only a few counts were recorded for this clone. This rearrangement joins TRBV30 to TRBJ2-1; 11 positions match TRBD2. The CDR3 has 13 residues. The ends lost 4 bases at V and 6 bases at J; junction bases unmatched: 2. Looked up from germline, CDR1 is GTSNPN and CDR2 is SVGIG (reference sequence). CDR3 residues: CAWNSGGGNEQFF. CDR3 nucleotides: TGTGCCTGGAATAGCGGGGGGGGCAATGAGCAGTTCTTC.